This T cell receptor beta chain is from a study of T cell responses to AZD1222 COVID-19 vaccine. General observations from the study: White British people made up most donors, females outnumbered males, and clonal diversity was possibly underestimated. Only 5 or 6 individuals given AZD1222 were seropositive at baseline.

Of note for this clone: As yet, its antigen is unknown.

Sequenced by immunoSEQ multiplex PCR; TCRdb stores in-frame clones only, minus some. The sample lists roughly 120,000 clones, over 80% seen once, with 11% to 15% in the top ten. The CDR3 loop spans 16 amino acids. The V gene's germline CDR1 is MNHEY and CDR2 SMNVEV (reference sequence). Losses at the gene ends were 5 bases for V and 6 bases for J; bases not matched to a gene: 6. The receptor was isolated from an adult in good health. Specimen: peripheral blood, collected on day 0 of AZD1222 vaccination. The chain carries TRBV27 and TRBJ2-1; 14 bases agree with TRBD2. CDR3 DNA: TGTGCCAGCAGTCCAGCAGGGACTAGCGGGAGCAATGAGCAGTTCTTC. This codes for CASSPAGTSGSNEQFF.